This TCR beta chain was captured by sequencing in a study of T cell clones after liver transplantation. For the study at large: HCV positivity affected three of eight recipients; the rest lacked autoimmune or viral indications.

Method: immunoSEQ multiplex PCR; TCRdb's copy keeps in-frame clones and lacks some. The sample holds around 19,000 clones, 78% seen once. The receptor was isolated from a human patient who received a liver transplant. The graft donor may have given rise to some T cells. The sample was CD8+ T cells from blood, taken more than 52 months after liver transplant.

In DNA, the CDR3 is TGTGCCAGCCGTTATCGGGGGACCTACGAGCAGTACTTC. Translation: CASRYRGTYEQYF. V and J are TRBV27 and TRBJ2-7; tentative D call: TRBD2 (6 bases). There are 13 residues in the CDR3. Germline lookup yields CDR1 MNHEY and CDR2 SMNVEV (reference sequence). V lost 8 bases, J lost 2 bases, and 13 bases lay in between.